This note documents a single T cell receptor (beta chain) sequence. Its antigen is currently unknown. CD4+ naive, central memory, regulatory and stem cell-like memory subsets were isolated by sorting on CD45RO/CCR7/CD25/CD127/CD95/CD27. The data derive from a study of beta chain features in type 1 diabetes. Reverse transcribing all isolated RNA meant expressed TCRB transcripts were sequenced. Produced via immunoSEQ multiplex PCR; TCRdb's table is partial and in-frame only. Of 300,000 or so clones listed, roughly 9% were seen once; the top ten hold 0.9% to 1.1%. Points from the study as a whole: Relative to healthy donors, patients appeared to have naive, central memory and Treg TCRB repertoires that were more similar. Shorter TCRB CDR3s, moderately but significantly so, were found in Type 1 diabetes patients in all four CD4+ subsets. VDJ junctions from patients with type 1 diabetes contained fewer insertions and more deletions.

This clonotype was obtained from a man aged 25 to 40 with type 1 diabetes. The sequenced material came from central memory CD4+ T cells from blood.

The CDR3 DNA reads TGTGCCAGCAGCACAGTAGGAACAGATACGCAGTATTTT. Translation gives CASSTVGTDTQYF. The chain joins TRBV28 to TRBJ2-3; no clear D. V was trimmed by 6 bases and J by 3 bases, leaving 10 bases between them. Germline assignment: CDR1 MDHEN and CDR2 SYDVKM. The CDR3 contains 13 residues.